This T cell receptor (beta chain) was documented in a study of blood T cell repertoires in COVID-19. Background on the study: Donors in the United States, Italy and Spain gave samples during acute or convalescent COVID-19.

The study drew participants aged about 18 to 89 years from roughly 25 US areas. The study assigned cohorts using participant-reported clinical history. TCRdb's copy holds only in-frame clones and misses some; the assay was immunoSEQ multiplex PCR. The table lists more than 250,000 clones, around 87% of them singletons. Trimming stripped 4 bases from V and 4 bases from J, with 13 bases between. This CDR3 spans 14 amino acids. Looked up from germline, CDR1 is SNHLY and CDR2 is FYNNEI. The sample taken for sequencing was PBMCs or T cells enriched from blood (not recorded which). This rearrangement joins TRBV2 to TRBJ1-2; the D is unclear. The clonotype originates from a woman aged 30 to 39 who had recovered from COVID-19. This CDR3 reads CASSVGTAGYGYTF. CDR3 nucleotide sequence: TGTGCCAGCAGTGTGGGCACAGCCGGCTATGGCTACACCTTC.